Listed here are 9 T cell receptor beta chains from one sample, sequenced in a study of PD-1 blockade in mismatch repair-deficient tumors. Measured with immunoSEQ multiplex PCR; TCRdb has only the in-frame clones, and not every one. The sample has some 120,000 clones; around 83% are singletons. Source: peripheral blood, taken 44 weeks after starting pembrolizumab. The receptors come from an adult with mismatch repair-deficient cancer.

DNA of the CDR3: TGTGCCAGCTCACCGTTGCGGGAGGGGGACCAAGAGACCCAGTACTTC. Protein: CASSPLREGDQETQYF. The chain combines TRBV18 with TRBJ2-5, with 9 positions matching TRBD2. The V segment lost 3 bases and the J segment 0 bases; nucleotides outside the gene matches: 5. The CDR3 runs to 16 residues. CDR1 and CDR2 from the germline V gene are KGHSH and LQKENI.

The J gene is TRBJ1-4, the V gene TRBV5-1; 9 nucleotides agree with TRBD1. This CDR3 is 15 amino acids long. V lost 3 bases and J lost 7; bases outside the gene matches: 7. CDR1 and CDR2 from the germline V gene are SGHRS and YFSETQ. The CDR3 DNA is TGCGCCAGCAGCTCGGGACAGGGCGCGGGTGAAAAACTGTTTTTT. Protein: CASSSGQGAGEKLFF.

The chain is built from TRBV7-3 and TRBJ2-1; D may be TRBD2 (6 bases). CDR3 length equals 16 residues. Trimming left V 5 bases short and J 6 bases short, with 20 bases between. Germline CDR1 reads SGHTA; CDR2 reads FQGTGA. CDR3 in amino acids: CASSPTGLMGGNEQFF. CDR3 in DNA: TGTGCCAGCAGCCCAACGGGCCTAATGGGGGGCAATGAGCAGTTCTTC.

The CDR3 is CASSLFAGGTDTQYF. Here the CDR3 DNA reads TGTGCCAGCAGCTTGTTTGCGGGAGGTACAGATACGCAGTATTTT. The chain carries TRBV7-3 and TRBJ2-3; 8 nucleotides line up with TRBD2. The J segment lost 3 bases and the V segment lost 3 bases, leaving 5 bases of the junction unmatched. The CDR3 consists of 15 residues. The V gene's germline CDR1 is SGHTA and CDR2 FQGTGA.

The chain links TRBV19 to TRBJ2-3, with 12 bases lining up with TRBD2. CDR3 size: 16 residues. From germline, CDR1 is LNHDA and CDR2 SQIVND (reference sequence). Losses at the gene ends were 4 bases for V and 3 bases for J; bases not matched to a gene: 5. CDR3 loop: CASSRGLAGRTDTQYF. DNA for the CDR3: TGTGCCAGTAGTAGAGGACTAGCGGGAAGGACAGATACGCAGTATTTT.

The chain carries TRBV27 and TRBJ2-1; D perhaps matches TRBD2 (6 bases). CDR1 MNHEY and CDR2 SMNVEV come from the germline V gene (reference sequence). The CDR3 is 16 residues long. V was trimmed by 5 bases and J by 0 bases, leaving 14 bases between them. The CDR3, as DNA: TGTGCCAGCAGTACCTCTTCCGGGGGCTCCTACAATGAGCAGTTCTTC. As protein: CASSTSSGGSYNEQFF.

This chain links TRBV6-5 with TRBJ2-7; no firm D call. The CDR3 sequence is 14 residues long. Germline V CDR1 and CDR2: MNHEY, SVGAGI. Trimming removed 6 bases at V and 5 bases at J, with 17 bases between. The CDR3 region has the DNA TGTGCCAGCAGCCTACTCAGCGTCCCCCACGAGCAGTACTTC. The encoded protein is CASSLLSVPHEQYF.

V is TRBV27 and J is TRBJ2-2, with D perhaps matching TRBD2 (6 bases). The CDR3 loop spans 19 amino acids. Trimming removed 4 bases from V and 1 base from J, with 22 bases in between. CDR1 MNHEY and CDR2 SMNVEV come from the germline V gene (reference sequence). The CDR3 protein is CASSWGLPPRPRNTGELFF. In DNA, the CDR3 is TGTGCCAGCAGTTGGGGACTCCCTCCCCGTCCTCGGAACACCGGGGAGCTGTTTTTT.

J is TRBJ2-5 and V is TRBV28, with D possibly matching TRBD1 (6 bases). From germline, CDR1 is MDHEN and CDR2 SYDVKM. The CDR3 is made up of 14 amino acids. Trimming stripped 2 bases from V and 4 bases from J, with 11 bases between. The CDR3 spells CASSLITGSETQYF. Written as DNA, the CDR3 is TGTGCCAGCAGTTTAATCACAGGGTCAGAGACCCAGTACTTC.